What follows are 19 T cell receptor beta chains derived from one specimen sequenced in a study of cytotoxic CD8 clonotypes in ibrutinib-treated CLL. Sequencing used immunoSEQ multiplex PCR; TCRdb keeps in-frame clones, though not all of them. The table includes a few hundred thousand clones, 70% detected once. Sample: PBMCs, taken after 24 months of ibrutinib treatment. The source is a human donor with chronic lymphocytic leukemia.

The gene calls are TRBV6-5 and TRBJ1-2; 10 bases are a match to TRBD1. Germline trimming cut 6 bases from V and 4 bases from J; bases unmatched to any gene: 8. The length of the CDR3 is 15 residues. Germline CDR1 MNHEY, CDR2 SVGAGI. CDR3 protein: CASSYGQGDSYGYTF. For the CDR3, the DNA is TGTGCCAGCAGCTATGGACAGGGGGACAGCTATGGCTACACCTTC.

This clone was observed a handful of times. The chain uses TRBV27 and TRBJ2-3; tentative D call: TRBD2 (5 bases). Looked up from germline, CDR1 is MNHEY and CDR2 is SMNVEV (reference sequence). CDR3 size: 15 residues. V dropped 4 bases and J dropped 0 bases, with 11 bases sitting between them. Here the CDR3 DNA reads TGTGCCAGCAGTTCAACTAGAGCTAGCACAGATACGCAGTATTTT. Translated, it gives CASSSTRASTDTQYF.

This clone has just a few counts. This chain joins TRBV28 and TRBJ1-5, with D unresolved. This CDR3 region has 12 residues. V gave up 3 bases and J gave up 6 bases, with 6 bases separating them. Germline-derived CDR1 and CDR2 are MDHEN and SYDVKM. CDR3 sequence (DNA): TGTGCCAGCAGTTTCATGGCTCAGCCCCAGCATTTT. Translated, it gives CASSFMAQPQHF.

This clone was found a few times. The chain has TRBV4-2 and TRBJ2-1; 7 nucleotides line up with TRBD2. V lost 3 bases and J lost 2; bases outside the gene matches: 4. CDR1 and CDR2 (germline): LGHNA, YNFKEQ. This CDR3 contains 15 residues. In DNA, the CDR3 is TGTGCCAGCAGCCAGGCGAGCGGGACCTACAATGAGCAGTTCTTC. Its protein is CASSQASGTYNEQFF.

The rearrangement joins TRBV20-1 to TRBJ2-7; D tentatively fits TRBD1 or TRBD2 (5 bases each). Germline CDR1 is DFQATT and CDR2 is SNEGSKA (reference sequence). CDR3 length: 11 amino acids. Trimming removed 5 bases from V and 3 bases from J, with 8 bases in between. The CDR3 is CSAGDGYEQYF. The CDR3 DNA is TGCAGTGCTGGGGACGGCTACGAGCAGTACTTC.

V usage is TRBV7-9 and J usage is TRBJ1-5; 9 bases agree with TRBD1. The CDR3 totals 15 residues. The V segment lost 5 bases and the J segment 7 bases; nucleotides outside the gene matches: 9. Per the germline V gene, CDR1 is SEHNR and CDR2 is FQNEAQ (reference sequence). The CDR3 is CASSLGQGRGQPQHF. In nucleotides, the CDR3 is TGTGCCAGCAGCCTCGGACAGGGGAGGGGACAGCCCCAGCATTTT. Supplemented by reference TRBV7-9 and TRBJ1-5, the full variable domain reads DTGVSQNPRHKITKRGQNVTFRCDPISEHNRLYWYRQTLGQGPEFLTYFQNEAQLEKSRLLSDRFSAERPKGSFSTLEIQRTEQGDSAMYLCASSLGQGRGQPQHFGDGTRLSIL.

The V call is TRBV4-2, the J call TRBJ1-4; perhaps TRBD1 as D (5 bases). The CDR3 spans 14 residues. Deletions cut 1 base from V and 3 bases from J, with 6 bases between. CDR1 LGHNA and CDR2 YNFKEQ come from the germline V gene. DNA for the CDR3: TGTGCCAGCAGCCAAGGGGGGGCTAATGAAAAACTGTTTTTT. It translates to CASSQGGANEKLFF.

The chain joins TRBV7-2 to TRBJ2-7, with 7 bases lining up with TRBD2. Germline V lookup: CDR1 SGHTA, CDR2 FQGNSA. This CDR3 has 14 amino acids. V shed 2 bases and J 1 base; nucleotides not matched to a gene: 2. CDR3 in amino acids: CASSLLAESYEQYF. The CDR3 DNA reads as TGTGCCAGCAGCTTACTAGCGGAATCCTACGAGCAGTACTTC.

V and J are TRBV28 and TRBJ2-6; D remains ambiguous. V lost 2 bases to trimming and J lost 0 bases, with 5 bases between them. The germline CDR1 and CDR2 sequences are MDHEN and SYDVKM. This CDR3 spans 15 amino acids. As DNA, the CDR3 is TGTGCCAGCAGTTTAATTTTCTCTGGGGCCAACGTCCTGACTTTC. It yields the protein CASSLIFSGANVLTF.

V is TRBV6-4 and J is TRBJ2-1; 8 bases are shared with TRBD1. In germline, CDR1 is MRHNA, CDR2 SNTAGT. The CDR3 runs to 15 residues. Trimming at V came to 7 bases and at J to 7 bases, leaving 12 bases not matched to a gene. CDR3 region: CASNYTIDRGNEQFF. The CDR3 nucleotides are TGTGCCAGCAACTACACTATCGACAGGGGTAATGAGCAGTTCTTC.

This chain uses TRBV4-3 with TRBJ2-3; 7 bases agree with TRBD2. This CDR3 has 16 amino acids. V dropped 0 bases and J dropped 6; count of bases not matched to a gene: 9. Germline V gene lookup returns CDR1 LGHNA and CDR2 YSLEER. CDR3 bases: TGCGCCAGCAGCCAAGATCTCGCGGGAGTGGGGGATACGCAGTATTTT. Translation: CASSQDLAGVGDTQYF.

This clone was seen a few times. This CDR3 reads CASSVLSGGNQPQHF. Here the CDR3 DNA reads TGTGCCAGCAGTGTTTTGTCAGGGGGCAATCAGCCCCAGCATTTT. The genes are TRBV2 and TRBJ1-5; D perhaps matches TRBD1 (6 bases). Trimming took 4 bases from V and 2 from J, leaving 12 bases between them. The CDR3 is 15 residues long. Germline V gene sequence: CDR1 SNHLY, CDR2 FYNNEI.

This clone was observed a few times. The J gene is TRBJ1-2, the V gene TRBV5-1, with a possible D match to TRBD1 (5 bases). This CDR3 region has 14 residues. Trimming cost V 0 bases and J 8 bases, with 14 bases left between them. Germline CDR1 SGHRS, CDR2 YFSETQ. The CDR3: CASSLAPGPRGYTF. The CDR3, as DNA: TGCGCCAGCAGCTTGGCCCCGGGACCCCGGGGCTACACCTTC.

The chain links TRBV25-1 to TRBJ1-2; 8 bases are a match to TRBD1. The CDR3 runs to 17 residues. Germline assignment: CDR1 MGHDK and CDR2 SYGVNS. The V segment lost 2 bases and the J segment 8 bases; nucleotides outside the gene matches: 16. The CDR3 DNA reads as TGTGCCAGCAGTGAACGAGAGACAGGGGCCCCTCTAGGCGGCTACACCTTC. As protein: CASSERETGAPLGGYTF.

The rearrangement uses TRBV5-1 and TRBJ1-4, with 7 bases lining up with TRBD1. Germline V gene lookup returns CDR1 SGHRS and CDR2 YFSETQ. The V segment lost 4 bases and the J segment 3 bases; nucleotides outside the gene matches: 15. The CDR3 sequence is 18 residues long. CDR3 DNA: TGCGCCAGCAGCCAACGCAAGACAAACACAGGGGCTAATGAAAAACTGTTTTTT. Residues: CASSQRKTNTGANEKLFF. Full variable domain (outside the CDR3, taken from reference TRBV5-1 and TRBJ1-4): KAGVTQTPRYLIKTRGQQVTLSCSPISGHRSVSWYQQTPGQGLQFLFEYFSETQRNKGNFPGRFSGRQFSNSRSEMNVSTLELGDSALYLCASSQRKTNTGANEKLFFGSGTQLSVL.

This rearrangement joins TRBV5-4 to TRBJ2-3; D is uncertain. V lost 5 bases and J lost 5, with 12 bases in between. This CDR3 region has 13 residues. Germline V gene sequence: CDR1 SGHNT, CDR2 YYREEE (reference sequence). The CDR3 reads CASRPWVEDTQYF. DNA for the CDR3: TGTGCCAGCAGGCCTTGGGTAGAAGATACGCAGTATTTT.

This chain connects TRBV27 to TRBJ2-7; TRBD1 matches at 8 bases. Germline values: CDR1 MNHEY, CDR2 SMNVEV (reference sequence). This CDR3 is built from 14 residues. V lost 7 bases, J lost 5 bases, and 10 bases stayed unmatched. CDR3 nucleotide sequence: TGTGCCAGCATATTCAGGGCAGGGGGCCACGAGCAGTACTTC. Residues: CASIFRAGGHEQYF.

A word on this clone: A junction boundary mismatches the germline segment, possibly from a read error. CDR3 residues: CASSPLAGGGEQYF. The CDR3 DNA follows: TGTGCTAGCAGCCCTCTAGCGGGAGGGGGGGAGCAGTACTTC. This rearrangement joins TRBV7-7 to TRBJ2-7; 12 bases are shared with TRBD2. Germline V gene sequence: CDR1 SSHAT, CDR2 FNYEAQ (reference sequence). This CDR3 is built from 14 residues. The whole variable domain, remainder taken from reference TRBV7-7 and TRBJ2-7, is GAGVSQSPRYKVTKRGQDVTLRCDPISSHATLYWYQQALGQGPEFLTYFNYEAQPDKSGLPSDRFSAERPEGSISTLTIQRTEQRDSAMYRCASSPLAGGGEQYFGPGTRLTVT.

This chain connects TRBV20-1 to TRBJ2-7, with D perhaps matching TRBD1 (5 bases). Looked up from germline, CDR1 is DFQATT and CDR2 is SNEGSKA (reference sequence). This CDR3 spans 11 amino acids. Deletions cut 7 bases from V and 7 bases from J, with 14 bases between. The CDR3, as DNA: TGCAGTGTGGGGCAAACGCGTGAGCAGTACTTC. Protein: CSVGQTREQYF.